This entry describes one TCR beta chain. This CDR3 region has 15 residues. The germline CDR1 and CDR2 sequences are MNHEY and SVGAGI. Trimming removed 2 bases from V and 6 bases from J; junction bases left unmatched: 4. How the authors handled the data: It was from reference gene primer amplification that nucleated cell counts were estimated. Libraries were prepared by immunoSEQ multiplex PCR; TCRdb keeps only in-frame clonotypes and omits some of them. V, J and clone size were drawn from that table, and D and trimming were deduced from the DNA. The table shows some 300,000 clones, with 88% occurring only once. This entry is derived from a study of blood T cell repertoires in COVID-19. For the study at large: Whether acute or convalescent, the COVID-19 samples came from the United States, Italy and Spain.

The TCR was taken from a woman in her 30s who had recovered from COVID-19. The source material was PBMCs or T cells enriched from blood (not recorded which). The chain uses TRBV6-5 and TRBJ2-1; 10 bases line up with TRBD1. The CDR3 loop is CASSYPGTGVNEQFF. Written as DNA, the CDR3 is TGTGCCAGCAGTTACCCCGGGACAGGGGTCAATGAGCAGTTCTTC.